The sequence of this T cell receptor (beta chain) was determined in a study of shared clonotypes between healthy human individuals. For the study at large: Every donor yielded three CD4 naive, three CD4 memory, two CD8 naive and one CD8 memory plate. Study-level results: Sharing across four donors was highest in naive CD4 (roughly 5%) and lowest in memory CD8 (roughly 0.4%).

Turning to this clone: Antigen specificity is unknown.

In the original analysis: ImmunoSEQ output lacked quality scores and full-length reads, limiting matched filtering. TCRdb's table, derived via immunoSEQ multiplex PCR, lists solely in-frame clones and lacks some. V and J calls plus clone size are reproduced from that table; the DNA served to infer D and trimming. The sample has hundreds of thousands of clones, roughly nine tenths seen once. Trimming removed 2 bases at V and 7 bases at J, with 15 bases between. CDR1 is KGHSH, CDR2 LQKENI, per germline. The CDR3 totals 15 residues. Naive CD8 cells lacked CD45RO and underwent positive selection for CCR7, leaving out terminally differentiated effector memory CD45RA+ cells.

The source is a man aged 25-45 years in good health. Sequenced sample: naive CD8+ T cells sorted from blood. The V gene is TRBV18, the J gene TRBJ2-1, with D perhaps TRBD1 (6 bases). In DNA form, the CDR3 reads TGTGCCAGCTCACCAGGGGGCGCGAAGGTGAATGAGCAGTTCTTC. Translation: CASSPGGAKVNEQFF.